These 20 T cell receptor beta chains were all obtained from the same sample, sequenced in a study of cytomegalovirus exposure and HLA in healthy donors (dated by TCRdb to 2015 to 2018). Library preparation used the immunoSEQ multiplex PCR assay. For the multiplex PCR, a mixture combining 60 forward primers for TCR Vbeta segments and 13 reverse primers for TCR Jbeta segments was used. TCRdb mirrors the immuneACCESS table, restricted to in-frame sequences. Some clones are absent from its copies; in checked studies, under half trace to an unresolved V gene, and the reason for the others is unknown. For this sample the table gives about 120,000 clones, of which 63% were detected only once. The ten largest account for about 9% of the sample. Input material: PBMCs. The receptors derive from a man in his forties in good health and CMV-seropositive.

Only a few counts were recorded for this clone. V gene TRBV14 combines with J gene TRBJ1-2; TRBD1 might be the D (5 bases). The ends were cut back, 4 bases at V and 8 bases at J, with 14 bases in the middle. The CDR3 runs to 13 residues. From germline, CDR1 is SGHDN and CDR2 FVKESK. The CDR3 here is CASSPRATVGYTF. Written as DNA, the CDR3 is TGTGCCAGCAGCCCAAGGGCGACAGTCGGCTACACCTTC.

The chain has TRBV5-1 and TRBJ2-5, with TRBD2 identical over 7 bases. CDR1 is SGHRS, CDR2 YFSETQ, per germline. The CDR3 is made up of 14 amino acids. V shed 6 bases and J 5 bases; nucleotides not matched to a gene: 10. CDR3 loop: CASKSTGGGETQYF. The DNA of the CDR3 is TGCGCCAGCAAATCCACGGGGGGTGGGGAGACCCAGTACTTC. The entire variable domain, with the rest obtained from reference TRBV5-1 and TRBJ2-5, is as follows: KAGVTQTPRYLIKTRGQQVTLSCSPISGHRSVSWYQQTPGQGLQFLFEYFSETQRNKGNFPGRFSGRQFSNSRSEMNVSTLELGDSALYLCASKSTGGGETQYFGPGTRLLVL.

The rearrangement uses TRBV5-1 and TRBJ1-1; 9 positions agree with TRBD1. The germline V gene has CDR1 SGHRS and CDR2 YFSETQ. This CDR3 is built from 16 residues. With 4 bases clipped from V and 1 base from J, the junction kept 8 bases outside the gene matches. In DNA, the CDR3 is TGCGCCAGCAGCCGAAATTTACAGGGGGCGAACACTGAAGCTTTCTTT. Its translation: CASSRNLQGANTEAFF.

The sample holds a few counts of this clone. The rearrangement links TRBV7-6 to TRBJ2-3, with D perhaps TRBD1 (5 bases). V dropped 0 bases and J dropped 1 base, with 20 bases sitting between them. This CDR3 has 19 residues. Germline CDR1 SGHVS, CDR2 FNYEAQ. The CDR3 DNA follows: TGTGCCAGCAGCTTAGCCCCTCCTCCAGGGAACCACTGCACAGATACGCAGTATTTT. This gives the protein CASSLAPPPGNHCTDTQYF.

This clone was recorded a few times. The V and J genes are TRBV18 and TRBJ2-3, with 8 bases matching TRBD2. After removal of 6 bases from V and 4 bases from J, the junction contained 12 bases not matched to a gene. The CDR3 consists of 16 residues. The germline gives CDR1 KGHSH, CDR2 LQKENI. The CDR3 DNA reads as TGTGCCAGCTCTCCCCTTGGCGGGGGGAAGTCAGATACGCAGTATTTT. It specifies CASSPLGGGKSDTQYF.

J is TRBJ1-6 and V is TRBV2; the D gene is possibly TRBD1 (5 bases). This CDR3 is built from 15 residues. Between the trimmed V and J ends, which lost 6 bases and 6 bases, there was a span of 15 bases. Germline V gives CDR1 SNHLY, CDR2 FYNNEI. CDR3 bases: TGTGCCAGCAGAATCGTCAGGGTAGTTAATTCACCCCTCCACTTT. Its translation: CASRIVRVVNSPLHF.

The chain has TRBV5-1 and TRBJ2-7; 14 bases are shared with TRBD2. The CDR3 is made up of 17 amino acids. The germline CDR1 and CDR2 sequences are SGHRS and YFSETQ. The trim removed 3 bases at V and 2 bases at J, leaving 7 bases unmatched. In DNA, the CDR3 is TGCGCCAGCAGCTCAGGACTAGCGGGGGGCCGAACCTACGAGCAGTACTTC. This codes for CASSSGLAGGRTYEQYF.

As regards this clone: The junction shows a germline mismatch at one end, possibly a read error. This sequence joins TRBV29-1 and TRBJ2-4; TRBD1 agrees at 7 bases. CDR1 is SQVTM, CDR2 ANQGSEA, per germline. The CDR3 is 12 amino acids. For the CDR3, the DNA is TGCAGCGGAGGGACAGCCCAAAACATTCAGTACTTC. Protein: CSGGTAQNIQYF.

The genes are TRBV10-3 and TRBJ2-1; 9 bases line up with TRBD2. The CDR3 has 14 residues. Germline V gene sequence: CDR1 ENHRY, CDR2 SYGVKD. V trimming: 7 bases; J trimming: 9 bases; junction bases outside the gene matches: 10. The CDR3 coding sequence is TGTGCCATCATGACTAGCGGTGGGGATACTGAGCAGTTCTTC. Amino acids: CAIMTSGGDTEQFF.

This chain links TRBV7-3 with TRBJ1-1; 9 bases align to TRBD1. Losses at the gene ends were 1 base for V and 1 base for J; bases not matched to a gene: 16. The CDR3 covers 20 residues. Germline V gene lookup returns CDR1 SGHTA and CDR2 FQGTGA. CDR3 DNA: TGTGCCAGCAGCTTAAACCCAAGGACAGGGGCGTTTCGGGGGAACACTGAAGCTTTCTTT. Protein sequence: CASSLNPRTGAFRGNTEAFF.

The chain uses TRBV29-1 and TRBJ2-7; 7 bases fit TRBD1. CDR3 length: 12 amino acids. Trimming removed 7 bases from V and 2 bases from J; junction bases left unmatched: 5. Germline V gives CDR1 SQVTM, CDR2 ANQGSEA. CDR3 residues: CSGRDSAYEQYF. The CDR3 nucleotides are TGCAGCGGCCGGGACAGCGCCTACGAGCAGTACTTC.

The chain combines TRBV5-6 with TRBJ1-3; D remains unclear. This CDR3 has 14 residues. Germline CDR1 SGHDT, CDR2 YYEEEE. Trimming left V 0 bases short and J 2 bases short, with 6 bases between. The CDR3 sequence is CASSLAGAGNTIYF. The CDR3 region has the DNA TGTGCCAGCAGCTTGGCGGGAGCTGGAAACACCATATATTTT.

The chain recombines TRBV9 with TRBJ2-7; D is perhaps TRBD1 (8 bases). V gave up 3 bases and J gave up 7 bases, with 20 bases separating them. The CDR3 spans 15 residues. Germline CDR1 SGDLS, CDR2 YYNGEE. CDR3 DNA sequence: TGTGCCAGCAGCGGTCATACAGGGGGGGGAGGGGAGCAGTACTTC. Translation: CASSGHTGGGGEQYF. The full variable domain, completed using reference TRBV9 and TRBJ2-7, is DSGVTQTPKHLITATGQRVTLRCSPRSGDLSVYWYQQSLDQGLQFLIQYYNGEERAKGNILERFSAQQFPDLHSELNLSSLELGDSALYFCASSGHTGGGGEQYFGPGTRLTVT.

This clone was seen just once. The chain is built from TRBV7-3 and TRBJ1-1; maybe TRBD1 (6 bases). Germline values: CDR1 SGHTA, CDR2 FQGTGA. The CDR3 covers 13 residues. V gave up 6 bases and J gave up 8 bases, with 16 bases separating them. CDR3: CASSLQGLAEAFF. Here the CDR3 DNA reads TGTGCCAGCAGTCTACAGGGTTTGGCGGAAGCTTTCTTT. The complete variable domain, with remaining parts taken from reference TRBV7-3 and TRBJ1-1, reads GAGVSQTPSNKVTEKGKYVELRCDPISGHTALYWYRQSLGQGPEFLIYFQGTGAADDSGLPNDRFFAVRPEGSVSTLKIQRTERGDSAVYLCASSLQGLAEAFFGQGTRLTVV.

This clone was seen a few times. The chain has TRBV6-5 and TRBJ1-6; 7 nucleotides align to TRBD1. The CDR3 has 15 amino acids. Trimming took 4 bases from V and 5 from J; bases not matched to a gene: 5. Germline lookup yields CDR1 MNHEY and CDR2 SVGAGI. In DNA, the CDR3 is TGTGCCAGCAGTTGGAACAGGGGAAATAATTCACCCCTCCACTTT. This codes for CASSWNRGNNSPLHF.

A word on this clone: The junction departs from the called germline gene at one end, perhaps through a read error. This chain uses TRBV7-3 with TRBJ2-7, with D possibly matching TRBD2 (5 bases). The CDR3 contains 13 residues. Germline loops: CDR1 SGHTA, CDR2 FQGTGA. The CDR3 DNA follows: TGTGCCAGCAGCTTAACGATTGACGGGAAGTGGGACTTC. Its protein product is CASSLTIDGKWDF.

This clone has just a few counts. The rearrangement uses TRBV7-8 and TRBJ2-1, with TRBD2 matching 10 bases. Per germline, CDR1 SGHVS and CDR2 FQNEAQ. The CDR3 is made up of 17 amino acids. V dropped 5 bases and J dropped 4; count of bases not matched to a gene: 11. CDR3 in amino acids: CASSAKLGAGGYNEQFF. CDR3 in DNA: TGTGCCAGCAGCGCCAAGTTGGGAGCGGGAGGGTACAATGAGCAGTTCTTC.

The CDR3 protein is CASRTDRGRDYSNQPQHF. Written as DNA, the CDR3 is TGTGCCAGTAGGACGGACAGGGGAAGGGACTATAGCAATCAGCCCCAGCATTTT. The chain couples TRBV19 to TRBJ1-5; 9 bases are shared with TRBD1. Germline CDR1 LNHDA, CDR2 SQIVND (reference sequence). J was trimmed by 0 bases and V by 6 bases; bases with no gene match: 12. This CDR3 comprises 18 residues.

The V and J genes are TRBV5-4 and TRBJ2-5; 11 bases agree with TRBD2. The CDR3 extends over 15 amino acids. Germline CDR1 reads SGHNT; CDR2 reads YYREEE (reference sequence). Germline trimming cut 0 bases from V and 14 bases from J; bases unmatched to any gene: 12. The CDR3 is CASSLGPGLAAGGYF. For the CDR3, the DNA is TGTGCCAGCAGCTTGGGGCCGGGACTAGCGGCAGGAGGATACTTC.

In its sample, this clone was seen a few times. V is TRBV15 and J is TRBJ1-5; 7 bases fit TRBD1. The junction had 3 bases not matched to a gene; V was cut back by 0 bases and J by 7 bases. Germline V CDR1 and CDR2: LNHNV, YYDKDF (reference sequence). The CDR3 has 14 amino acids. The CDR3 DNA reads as TGTGCCACCAGCAGAGATGCAGGGGGGCAGCCCCAGCATTTT. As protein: CATSRDAGGQPQHF.